The next 24 T cell receptor beta chains were all read from a single sample in a study of technical replicates of blood from a few donors. The protocol was immunoSEQ multiplex PCR, while the TCRdb copy is restricted to in-frame clones and leaves out a portion. The sample consists of around 80,000 clones, roughly 94% of them appearing once. Sample: T cells isolated from PBMCs. These receptors were obtained from a human donor in good health.

The rearrangement joins TRBV2 to TRBJ2-3, with TRBD2 matching over 10 bases. V shed 6 bases and J 0 bases; nucleotides not matched to a gene: 6. The CDR3 covers 16 residues. Germline CDR1 and CDR2: SNHLY and FYNNEI. The chain's CDR3 is CASRPLAGISTDTQYF. The CDR3 DNA sequence: TGTGCCAGCAGACCACTAGCGGGGATAAGCACAGATACGCAGTATTTT. Full variable domain (outside the CDR3, taken from reference TRBV2 and TRBJ2-3): EPEVTQTPSHQVTQMGQEVILRCVPISNHLYFYWYRQILGQKVEFLVSFYNNEISEKSEIFDDQFSVERPDGSNFTLKIRSTKLEDSAMYFCASRPLAGISTDTQYFGPGTRLTVL.

V and J are TRBV7-9 and TRBJ1-2; weak D call: TRBD1 (6 bases). Germline-derived CDR1 and CDR2 are SEHNR and FQNEAQ (reference sequence). Trimming shortened V by 1 base and J by 8 bases, and 14 bases separated the two germline ends. The CDR3 is 14 residues long. Here the CDR3 DNA reads TGTGCCAGCAGCTTAGGCGGCAGGGGCTACGGCTACACCTTC. Its protein is CASSLGGRGYGYTF. The full variable domain, completed using reference TRBV7-9 and TRBJ1-2, is DTGVSQNPRHKITKRGQNVTFRCDPISEHNRLYWYRQTLGQGPEFLTYFQNEAQLEKSRLLSDRFSAERPKGSFSTLEIQRTEQGDSAMYLCASSLGGRGYGYTFGSGTRLTVV.

The chain is built from TRBV7-2 and TRBJ2-1, with 7 bases aligning to TRBD2. CDR1 is SGHTA and CDR2 is FQGNSA in the germline V gene. The CDR3 contains 14 residues. Losses at the gene ends were 11 bases for V and 6 bases for J; bases not matched to a gene: 13. CDR3: CAGGLAGVINEQFF. The CDR3 DNA is TGTGCCGGGGGTCTGGCGGGAGTGATCAATGAGCAGTTCTTC.

This sequence joins TRBV10-3 and TRBJ1-2; 8 bases agree with TRBD1. Germline loops: CDR1 ENHRY, CDR2 SYGVKD. The CDR3 extends over 13 amino acids. V shed 5 bases and J 4 bases; nucleotides not matched to a gene: 3. CDR3 residues: CAISPQGAYGYTF. Here the CDR3 DNA reads TGTGCCATCAGTCCCCAGGGGGCCTATGGCTACACCTTC.

This chain links TRBV6-5 with TRBJ2-1; TRBD2 aligns across 7 bases. With V trimmed by 10 bases and J by 7 bases, 13 bases remained unmatched. The CDR3 spans 14 residues. CDR1 is MNHEY and CDR2 is SVGAGI in the germline V gene. CDR3 sequence reads: CATHPGREINEQFF. The CDR3 coding sequence is TGTGCCACACACCCAGGGCGGGAGATTAATGAGCAGTTCTTC.

Turning to this clone: The sample has other DNA sequences that encode this CDR3 too. The V gene is TRBV19, the J gene TRBJ2-3; TRBD2 might be the D (5 bases). The V end lost 1 base, the J end lost 0 bases, and 5 bases lay between the germline ends. Germline CDR1 reads LNHDA; CDR2 reads SQIVND (reference sequence). The CDR3 totals 14 residues. CDR3 sequence reads: CASSIGGSTDTQYF. The CDR3 DNA sequence: TGTGCCAGTAGTATAGGCGGGAGCACAGATACGCAGTATTTT.

The chain links TRBV28 to TRBJ1-3; D not resolved. The CDR3 covers 15 residues. V shed 6 bases and J shed 0 bases, with 12 bases lying between them. Germline CDR1 reads MDHEN; CDR2 reads SYDVKM. CDR3 nucleotides: TGTGCCAGCAGCCTGAGCGAGGGCTCTGGAAACACCATATATTTT. Residues: CASSLSEGSGNTIYF.

The chain joins TRBV6-4 to TRBJ2-7, with D perhaps TRBD2 (5 bases). This CDR3 comprises 15 residues. Germline CDR1 is MRHNA and CDR2 is SNTAGT. V lost 3 bases and J lost 0, with 12 bases in between. CDR3: CASSESRAPSYEQYF. In nucleotides, the CDR3 is TGTGCCAGCAGTGAGTCGCGGGCACCCTCCTACGAGCAGTACTTC.

This rearrangement joins TRBV6-5 to TRBJ2-7; D might be TRBD1 (6 bases). The CDR3 extends over 12 amino acids. V was pared by 6 bases and J by 3 bases, with 9 bases between. Germline assignment: CDR1 MNHEY and CDR2 SVGAGI. This chain's CDR3 is CASSKDSYEQYF. CDR3 nucleotides: TGTGCCAGCAGCAAGGACAGCTACGAGCAGTACTTC.

This chain connects TRBV7-9 to TRBJ2-7, with D possibly TRBD2 on 7 matching bases. Trimming shortened V by 1 base and J by 7 bases, and 17 bases separated the two germline ends. Germline values: CDR1 SEHNR, CDR2 FQNEAQ (reference sequence). The CDR3 is 15 amino acids. The CDR3 loop reads CASSLEDGGAGEQYF. Here the CDR3 DNA reads TGTGCCAGCAGCTTAGAAGATGGGGGGGCCGGGGAGCAGTACTTC. Variable domain in full (rest from reference TRBV7-9 and TRBJ2-7): DTGVSQNPRHKITKRGQNVTFRCDPISEHNRLYWYRQTLGQGPEFLTYFQNEAQLEKSRLLSDRFSAERPKGSFSTLEIQRTEQGDSAMYLCASSLEDGGAGEQYFGPGTRLTVT.

V and J are TRBV7-3 and TRBJ2-1, with TRBD1 matching over 7 bases. From germline, CDR1 is SGHTA and CDR2 FQGTGA. After removal of 5 bases from V and 6 bases from J, the junction contained 13 bases not matched to a gene. CDR3 size: 16 residues. The CDR3 loop reads CASSKTFGQGVNEQFF. The CDR3, as DNA: TGTGCCAGCAGCAAAACCTTCGGGCAGGGGGTCAATGAGCAGTTCTTC.

CDR3 nucleotide sequence: TGTGCCAGCAGCCCCTCGACTAGCGGGAGACACATTCAGTACTTC. This sequence encodes CASSPSTSGRHIQYF. The J gene is TRBJ2-4, the V gene TRBV7-2, with TRBD2 identical over 12 bases. J lost 8 bases, V lost 5 bases, and 7 bases had no gene match. The CDR3 consists of 15 residues. The germline V gene has CDR1 SGHTA and CDR2 FQGNSA. The full variable domain, completed using reference TRBV7-2 and TRBJ2-4, is GAGVSQSPSNKVTEKGKDVELRCDPISGHTALYWYRQSLGQGLEFLIYFQGNSAPDKSGLPSDRFSAERTGGSVSTLTIQRTQQEDSAVYLCASSPSTSGRHIQYFGAGTRLSVL.

The chain carries TRBV2 and TRBJ2-1; 10 bases match TRBD2. This CDR3 contains 13 residues. Germline V gene data show CDR1 as SNHLY and CDR2 as FYNNEI. This CDR3 reads CSNLAGVSNEQFF. The DNA for the CDR3 is TGTTCCAACCTAGCGGGAGTCTCCAATGAGCAGTTCTTC.

The chain couples TRBV18 to TRBJ1-1, with 11 bases identical to TRBD1. The CDR3 consists of 15 residues. Per germline, CDR1 KGHSH and CDR2 LQKENI. Trimming removed 1 base from V and 8 bases from J; junction bases left unmatched: 6. CDR3 sequence (DNA): TGTGCCAGCTCACCACAAGGACAGGGGGCTATAGAAGCTTTCTTT. It translates to CASSPQGQGAIEAFF.

The chain recombines TRBV5-1 with TRBJ1-1; D is unclear. The CDR3 is 13 residues long. Germline CDR1 SGHRS, CDR2 YFSETQ. V lost 3 bases and J 4 bases, leaving 10 bases between the germline ends. CDR3 region: CASSSQAGTEAFF. CDR3 DNA sequence: TGCGCCAGCAGCTCCCAGGCCGGCACTGAAGCTTTCTTT.

The chain is built from TRBV2 and TRBJ2-3, with D tentatively TRBD2 (6 bases). With 5 bases removed from V and 5 bases from J, the gap between germline ends came to 17 bases. CDR1 and CDR2 from the germline V gene are SNHLY and FYNNEI. The CDR3 loop spans 15 amino acids. The CDR3 reads CASSTGPGRIDTQYF. CDR3 coding DNA: TGTGCCAGCAGTACGGGTCCTGGGAGGATAGATACGCAGTATTTT.

The V gene is TRBV7-9, the J gene TRBJ1-1; the D gene is possibly TRBD1 (5 bases). The CDR3 is made up of 13 amino acids. The V gene lost 5 bases and the J gene lost 11 bases, with 18 bases spanning the gap. Germline CDR1 and CDR2: SEHNR and FQNEAQ (reference sequence). The CDR3 nucleotides are TGTGCCAGCAGCCTATCCCAGGGAATGGATGCTTTCTTT. The encoded protein is CASSLSQGMDAFF.

This chain uses TRBV29-1 with TRBJ1-2, with 10 bases fitting TRBD1. V dropped 6 bases and J dropped 4; count of bases not matched to a gene: 2. Germline-derived CDR1 and CDR2 are SQVTM and ANQGSEA. The CDR3 contains 12 residues. In DNA, the CDR3 is TGCAGCGTGACAGGGGGCAGCTATGGCTACACCTTC. This sequence encodes CSVTGGSYGYTF.

This clone was found once. V gene TRBV13 combines with J gene TRBJ2-3, with TRBD1 identical over 9 bases. CDR1 PRHDT and CDR2 FYEKMQ come from the germline V gene (reference sequence). Trimming at V came to 2 bases and at J to 6 bases, leaving 6 bases not matched to a gene. The CDR3 length is 15 residues. The CDR3 DNA reads as TGTGCCAGCAGCTTACTACAGGGGGCCCCGGATACGCAGTATTTT. This sequence encodes CASSLLQGAPDTQYF.

This clone was recorded once. This chain links TRBV6-1 with TRBJ2-1, with 7 bases identical to TRBD2. Germline V lookup: CDR1 MNHNS, CDR2 SASEGT. The CDR3 is made up of 15 amino acids. Losses at the gene ends were 7 bases for V and 0 bases for J; bases not matched to a gene: 6. The CDR3 coding sequence is TGTGCCAGCATTCCCGGGAGGCGCTCCTACAATGAGCAGTTCTTC. This encodes CASIPGRRSYNEQFF.

The CDR3 coding sequence is TGTGCCACGGGACAGGGGGGTTGGGGTGAGCAGTTCTTC. This codes for CATGQGGWGEQFF. J is TRBJ2-1 and V is TRBV25-1; 11 bases map to TRBD1. Per the germline V gene, CDR1 is MGHDK and CDR2 is SYGVNS. The V segment lost 10 bases and the J segment 9 bases; nucleotides outside the gene matches: 8. This CDR3 has 13 amino acids.

The J gene is TRBJ1-1, the V gene TRBV5-1, with 12 bases aligning to TRBD1. The CDR3 is made up of 15 amino acids. Germline V gene sequence: CDR1 SGHRS, CDR2 YFSETQ. The V gene end was trimmed by 3 bases and the J gene end by 4 bases; junction bases not matched to a gene: 4. The CDR3 reads CASSSGTGGATEAFF. DNA for the CDR3: TGCGCCAGCAGCTCCGGGACAGGGGGCGCCACTGAAGCTTTCTTT. The full variable domain, its missing parts supplied by reference TRBV5-1 and TRBJ1-1, is KAGVTQTPRYLIKTRGQQVTLSCSPISGHRSVSWYQQTPGQGLQFLFEYFSETQRNKGNFPGRFSGRQFSNSRSEMNVSTLELGDSALYLCASSSGTGGATEAFFGQGTRLTVV.

V and J are TRBV7-2 and TRBJ1-2, with a tentative D call TRBD1 (6 bases). Trimming took off 1 base at V and 1 base at J, with 7 bases between the two ends. The germline V gene encodes CDR1 SGHTA and CDR2 FQGNSA. This CDR3 comprises 14 residues. The CDR3 here is CASSLDRVNYGYTF. The CDR3 DNA is TGTGCCAGCAGCTTAGACAGGGTTAACTATGGCTACACCTTC.

The genes are TRBV4-3 and TRBJ2-7, with 8 positions matching TRBD2. This CDR3 comprises 17 residues. The germline gives CDR1 LGHNA, CDR2 YSLEER. V shed 1 base and J 0 bases; nucleotides not matched to a gene: 8. As DNA, the CDR3 is TGCGCCAGCAGCCAAGGAACCCTAGCGGGTAGCTCCTACGAGCAGTACTTC. Its translation is CASSQGTLAGSSYEQYF.